This TCR beta chain was documented in a study of cytomegalovirus exposure and HLA in healthy donors. Study-level points and caveats: CMV serostatus was the only recorded immune exposure for donors.

Vbeta (60) and Jbeta (13) primers were used in the PCR. Sequencing was performed with immunoSEQ multiplex PCR; in TCRdb, only in-frame clones are kept and a portion is missing. The sample lists 170,000 or so clones; about three quarters were seen once. The CDR3 totals 15 residues. The V gene lost 3 bases and the J gene lost 0 bases, with 11 bases spanning the gap. CDR1 and CDR2 from the germline V gene are ENHRY and SYGVKD. Of note for this clone: Its antigen is not known.

Input material: PBMCs. This rearrangement joins TRBV10-3 to TRBJ1-1, with D possibly being TRBD1 (6 bases). The sequence derives from a woman aged 45-65 years in good health and CMV-seropositive. CDR3 loop: CAISESGGLNTEAFF. As DNA, the CDR3 is TGTGCCATCAGTGAATCGGGGGGCTTGAACACTGAAGCTTTCTTT.